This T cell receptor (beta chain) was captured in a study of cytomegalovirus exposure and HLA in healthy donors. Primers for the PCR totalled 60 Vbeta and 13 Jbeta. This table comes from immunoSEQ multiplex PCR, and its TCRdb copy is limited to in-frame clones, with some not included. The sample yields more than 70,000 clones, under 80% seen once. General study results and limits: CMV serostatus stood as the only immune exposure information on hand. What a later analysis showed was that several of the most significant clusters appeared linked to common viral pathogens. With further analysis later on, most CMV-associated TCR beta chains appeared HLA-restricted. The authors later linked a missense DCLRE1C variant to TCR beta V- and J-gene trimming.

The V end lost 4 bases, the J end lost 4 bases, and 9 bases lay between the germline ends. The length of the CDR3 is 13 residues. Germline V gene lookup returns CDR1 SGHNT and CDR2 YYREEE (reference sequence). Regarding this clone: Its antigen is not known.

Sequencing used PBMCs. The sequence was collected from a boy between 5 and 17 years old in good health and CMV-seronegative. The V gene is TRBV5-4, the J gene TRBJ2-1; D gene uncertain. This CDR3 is CASSIDGYNEQFF. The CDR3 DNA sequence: TGTGCCAGCAGCATCGACGGGTACAATGAGCAGTTCTTC.